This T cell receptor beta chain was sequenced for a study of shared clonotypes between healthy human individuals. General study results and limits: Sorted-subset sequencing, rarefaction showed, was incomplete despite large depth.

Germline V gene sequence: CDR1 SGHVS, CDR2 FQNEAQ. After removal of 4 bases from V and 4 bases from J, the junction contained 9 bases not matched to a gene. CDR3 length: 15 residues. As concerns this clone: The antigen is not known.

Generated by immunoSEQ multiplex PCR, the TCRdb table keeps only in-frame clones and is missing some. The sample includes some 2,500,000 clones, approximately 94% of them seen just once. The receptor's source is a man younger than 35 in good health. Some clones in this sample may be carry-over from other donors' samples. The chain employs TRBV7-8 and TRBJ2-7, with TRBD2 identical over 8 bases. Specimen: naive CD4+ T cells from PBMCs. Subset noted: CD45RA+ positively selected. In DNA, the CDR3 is TGTGCCAGCAGCTCGAAGAGCGGGAGTGATTACGAGCAGTACTTC. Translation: CASSSKSGSDYEQYF.